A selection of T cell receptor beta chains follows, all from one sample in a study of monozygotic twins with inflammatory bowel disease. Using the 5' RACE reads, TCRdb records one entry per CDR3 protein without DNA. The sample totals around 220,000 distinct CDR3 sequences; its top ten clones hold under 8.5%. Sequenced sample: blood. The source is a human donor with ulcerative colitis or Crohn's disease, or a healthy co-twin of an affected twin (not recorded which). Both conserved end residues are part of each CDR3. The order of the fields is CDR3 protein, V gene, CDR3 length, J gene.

CDR3aa: CASSFRGRNTEAFF
v_gene: TRBV5-6
len: 14
j_gene: TRBJ1-1

CDR3aa: CASSLQKGNPGATNEKLFF
v_gene: TRBV4-1
len: 19
j_gene: TRBJ1-4

CDR3aa: CASSSGTTIFRPGVLEQFF
v_gene: TRBV12-3/TRBV12-4
len: 19
j_gene: TRBJ2-1

CDR3aa: CASSLNPASSEQFF
v_gene: TRBV5-1
len: 14
j_gene: TRBJ2-1

CDR3aa: CASLSSGLNTEAFF
v_gene: TRBV2
len: 14
j_gene: TRBJ1-1

CDR3aa: CASDTIPGNEQFF
v_gene: TRBV2
len: 13
j_gene: TRBJ2-1

CDR3aa: CASSFQGNEQFF
v_gene: TRBV5-5
len: 12
j_gene: TRBJ2-1

CDR3aa: CSVTDGGTEAFF
v_gene: TRBV29-1
len: 12
j_gene: TRBJ1-1

CDR3aa: CSARNPKGGNEQFF
v_gene: TRBV20-1
len: 14
j_gene: TRBJ2-1

CDR3aa: CASSRTASGNTIYF
v_gene: TRBV5-1
len: 14
j_gene: TRBJ1-3

CDR3aa: CASSRSSAGPLGTQYF
v_gene: TRBV6-1
len: 16
j_gene: TRBJ2-3

CDR3aa: CASSVGGGGTGYEQYF
v_gene: TRBV9
len: 16
j_gene: TRBJ2-7

CDR3aa: CASSPRTVTNEKLFF
v_gene: TRBV7-2
len: 15
j_gene: TRBJ1-4

CDR3aa: CASSVAGGHGDTGELFF
v_gene: TRBV9
len: 17
j_gene: TRBJ2-2

CDR3aa: CSARLRTSGKETQYF
v_gene: TRBV20-1
len: 15
j_gene: TRBJ2-5

CDR3aa: CASSQTGGLYNEQFF
v_gene: TRBV5-1
len: 15
j_gene: TRBJ2-1

CDR3aa: CASSYSANQPQHF
v_gene: TRBV6-6
len: 13
j_gene: TRBJ1-5

CDR3aa: CSARDGGSGNQPQHF
v_gene: TRBV20-1
len: 15
j_gene: TRBJ1-5

CDR3aa: CASRRQVSDSPLHF
v_gene: TRBV2
len: 14
j_gene: TRBJ1-6

CDR3aa: CASIPSGEETQYF
v_gene: TRBV7-9
len: 13
j_gene: TRBJ2-5

CDR3aa: CASSYSALAGGPGELFF
v_gene: TRBV6-2/TRBV6-3
len: 17
j_gene: TRBJ2-2

CDR3aa: CASSPTQQNTEAFF
v_gene: TRBV12-3/TRBV12-4
len: 14
j_gene: TRBJ1-1

CDR3aa: CASSLGRIYEQYF
v_gene: TRBV11-2
len: 13
j_gene: TRBJ2-7

CDR3aa: CASSGQGREGDTQYF
v_gene: TRBV2
len: 15
j_gene: TRBJ2-3

CDR3aa: CASSHTGTGSPVTAFF
v_gene: TRBV3-1
len: 16
j_gene: TRBJ1-1

CDR3aa: CASSATGAGYNEQFF
v_gene: TRBV12-3/TRBV12-4
len: 15
j_gene: TRBJ2-1

CDR3aa: CASSPQSSYNSPLHF
v_gene: TRBV7-2
len: 15
j_gene: TRBJ1-6

CDR3aa: CSVVAGETYEQYF
v_gene: TRBV29-1
len: 13
j_gene: TRBJ2-7

CDR3aa: CASRGGDNQPQHF
v_gene: TRBV6-1
len: 13
j_gene: TRBJ1-5

CDR3aa: CASSWPGQGELVNTGELFF
v_gene: TRBV7-6
len: 19
j_gene: TRBJ2-2

CDR3aa: CSARDTGGSNYGYTF
v_gene: TRBV20-1
len: 15
j_gene: TRBJ1-2

CDR3aa: CASSPQYGQGPNSPLHF
v_gene: TRBV7-2
len: 17
j_gene: TRBJ1-6

CDR3aa: CSARAWDRQYEQYF
v_gene: TRBV20-1
len: 14
j_gene: TRBJ2-7

CDR3aa: CASTQGPYNEQFF
v_gene: TRBV2
len: 13
j_gene: TRBJ2-1

CDR3aa: CASSLSIQRSGYTF
v_gene: TRBV27
len: 14
j_gene: TRBJ1-2

CDR3aa: CSVDVQAFTDTQYF
v_gene: TRBV29-1
len: 14
j_gene: TRBJ2-3

CDR3aa: CASSQDMSGNQPQHF
v_gene: TRBV3-1
len: 15
j_gene: TRBJ1-5

CDR3aa: CSARPTASTDTQYF
v_gene: TRBV20-1
len: 14
j_gene: TRBJ2-3

CDR3aa: CAWTGQGAGEQFF
v_gene: TRBV30
len: 13
j_gene: TRBJ2-1

CDR3aa: CASSLGRTEYNSPLHF
v_gene: TRBV7-9
len: 16
j_gene: TRBJ1-6

CDR3aa: CASSLGRTSVYEQYF
v_gene: TRBV7-2
len: 15
j_gene: TRBJ2-7

CDR3aa: CSVGGTAHGASHTF
v_gene: TRBV29-1
len: 14
j_gene: TRBJ1-2

CDR3aa: CASSLHGGLSSYEQYF
v_gene: TRBV11-2
len: 16
j_gene: TRBJ2-7

CDR3aa: CSVSNLLTDTQYF
v_gene: TRBV29-1
len: 13
j_gene: TRBJ2-3

CDR3aa: CASSLGQVPNEKLFF
v_gene: TRBV18
len: 15
j_gene: TRBJ1-4

CDR3aa: CASSLGQSYSYEEYF
v_gene: TRBV5-1
len: 15
j_gene: TRBJ2-7

CDR3aa: CASSQELWAFEQYF
v_gene: TRBV4-2
len: 14
j_gene: TRBJ2-7

CDR3aa: CSALGQGHTDTQYF
v_gene: TRBV20-1
len: 14
j_gene: TRBJ2-3

CDR3aa: CASSEGLAGGRRTDTQYF
v_gene: TRBV2
len: 18
j_gene: TRBJ2-3

CDR3aa: CASSLESHLGGKETQYF
v_gene: TRBV11-2
len: 17
j_gene: TRBJ2-5

CDR3aa: CASSLFGEYEQYF
v_gene: TRBV5-5
len: 13
j_gene: TRBJ2-7

CDR3aa: CASSPWTGPVNTEAFF
v_gene: TRBV9
len: 16
j_gene: TRBJ1-1

CDR3aa: CASSLGSGGYEQYF
v_gene: TRBV7-2
len: 14
j_gene: TRBJ2-7

CDR3aa: CACQESSYNSPLHF
v_gene: TRBV30
len: 14
j_gene: TRBJ1-6